This TCR gamma chain was found in a study of Vδ1+ human thymocytes (dated by TCRdb to 2016 to 2019). The study in broad terms: mRNA-level TRG and TRD CDR3 repertoires of highly purified Vdelta1+ thymocytes from young children were characterised as a data resource. The multiplex-based CDR3 amplicon strategy had previously been validated against 5'RACE-based CDR3 amplicon generation methods.

V and J are trimmed by 1 base and 9 bases, and the gene matches miss 6 bases of the junction. For CDR1 and CDR2, the germline V gene lists EGSNGY and YDSYNSKV. The CDR3 holds 12 amino acids from the cysteine to the phenylalanine. The only DNA kept is the CDR3, 36 bases in frame from the first base. Broader findings and caveats from the paper: Because no clustering by age or sex was observed, donors were not stratified by these variables in the analyses. Many TRG clonotypes were shared between donors (up to 6.9x10^3), whereas TRD repertoires were essentially private (max roughly 100 shared). Because unexpected Vdelta2 sequences could lead to misinterpretation of bulk repertoire data, the authors recommended using highly purified populations and validating at the single-cell level. The thymic TRG and TRD repertoires appeared highly polyclonal, with Gaussian CDR3 length distributions, in contrast to the oligoclonal repertoires of peripheral blood. About 20% of thymic TRD sequences were found to be Vdelta2 (and few were Vdelta3) despite high sort purity, in contrast to peripheral blood Vdelta1+ controls.

Thymic samples were depleted of alphabeta T cells, then CD3+ TCRVdelta1+ TCRVdelta2- thymocytes were FACS-sorted. The purity of the sorted Vdelta1+ thymocytes fell between roughly 96% and 99.6%. Thymic specimens came from seven to nine paediatric patients undergoing corrective cardiac surgery, aged from roughly 5 days to 17 months. Thymic tissue was dispersed and mononuclear cells isolated on a Histopaque-1077 density gradient. For staining, the antibodies used were anti-TCRVdelta1 clone TS8.2, anti-TCRVdelta2 clone B6, anti-CD3 clone HIT3a and anti-TCRalphabeta clone IP26. This clone was recorded only once. Its target antigen remains unknown. No base-level quality is on record; no much larger clone is a single base apart. A solitary read yields weak support. RNA was isolated using the RNeasy mini kit, and reverse transcription was performed with Superscript III. CDR3 amplicons were generated by multiplex PCR with pooled V-gene forward primers and a constant-region reverse primer carrying Illumina adaptor overhangs. Amplicons were gel-purified, then indexed with Nextera index primers over eight extra PCR cycles and purified with AMPure XP beads. The libraries were sequenced on an Illumina MiSeq using paired-end 250 bp reads, dual indexing and an approximately 20% PhiX spike-in. The source study handled its data this way. FastQC was used to check read quality, and ea-utils fastq-join was used to merge TRG read pairs. Sequences were annotated with IMGT/HighV-QUEST, keeping only productive sequences with unambiguous V-gene assignment; clonotypes were defined by identical CDR3 sequence. Downstream analysis used VDJtools 1.1.1, tcR 2.2.3, Treemap and vegan Shannon diversity in R 3.4.4. Via CATT, TCRdb reprocessed the public reads, and rows with identical DNA were then joined. The V and J calls here are based on TCRdb, not the publication. The sample table records about 6,500 gamma-chain clones; around 42% of these occur just once. Roughly 2.1% of the sample is held by the ten biggest clonotypes.

Sequenced sample: Vdelta1+ gamma-delta thymocytes from the thymus. The cell subset or site label of this sample denotes: FACS-sorted CD3+ TCRalphabeta- TCRVdelta1+ TCRVdelta2- thymocytes. The receptor chain draws on TRGV2 and TRGJ1 or TRGJ2. The J gene is absent in TCRdb and was assigned here via DNA matching to germline. The TCR sequence derives from a boy in the first two years of life who had congenital heart surgery. The DNA sequence reads TGTGCCACCTGGGACGGAACCGGTAAGAAACTCTTT. It specifies CATWDGTGKKLF.